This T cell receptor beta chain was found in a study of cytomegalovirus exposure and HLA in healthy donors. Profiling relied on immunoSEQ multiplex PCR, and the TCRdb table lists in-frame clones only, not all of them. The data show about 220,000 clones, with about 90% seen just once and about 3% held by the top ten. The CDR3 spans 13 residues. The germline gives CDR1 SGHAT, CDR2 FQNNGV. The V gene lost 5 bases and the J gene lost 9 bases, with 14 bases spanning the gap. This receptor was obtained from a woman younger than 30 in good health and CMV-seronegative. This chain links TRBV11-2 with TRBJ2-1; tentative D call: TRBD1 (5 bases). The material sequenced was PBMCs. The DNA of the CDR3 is TGTGCCAGCAGCCGATACGCTAGGGGTGAGCAGTTCTTC. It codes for CASSRYARGEQFF.